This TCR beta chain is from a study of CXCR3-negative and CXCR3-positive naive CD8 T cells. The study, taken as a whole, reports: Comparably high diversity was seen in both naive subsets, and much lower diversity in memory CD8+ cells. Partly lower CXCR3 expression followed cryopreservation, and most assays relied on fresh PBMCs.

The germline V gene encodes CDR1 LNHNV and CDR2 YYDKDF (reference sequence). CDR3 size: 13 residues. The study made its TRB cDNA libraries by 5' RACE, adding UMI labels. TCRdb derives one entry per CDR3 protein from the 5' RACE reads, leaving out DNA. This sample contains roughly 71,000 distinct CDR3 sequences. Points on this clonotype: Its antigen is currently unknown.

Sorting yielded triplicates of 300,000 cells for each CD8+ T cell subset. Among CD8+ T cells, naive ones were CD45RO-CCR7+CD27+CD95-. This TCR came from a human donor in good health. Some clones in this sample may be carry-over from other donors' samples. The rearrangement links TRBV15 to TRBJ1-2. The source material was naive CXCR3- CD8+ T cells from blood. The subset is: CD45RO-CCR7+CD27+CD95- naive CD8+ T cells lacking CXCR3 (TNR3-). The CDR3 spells CATSRRGFYGYTF.